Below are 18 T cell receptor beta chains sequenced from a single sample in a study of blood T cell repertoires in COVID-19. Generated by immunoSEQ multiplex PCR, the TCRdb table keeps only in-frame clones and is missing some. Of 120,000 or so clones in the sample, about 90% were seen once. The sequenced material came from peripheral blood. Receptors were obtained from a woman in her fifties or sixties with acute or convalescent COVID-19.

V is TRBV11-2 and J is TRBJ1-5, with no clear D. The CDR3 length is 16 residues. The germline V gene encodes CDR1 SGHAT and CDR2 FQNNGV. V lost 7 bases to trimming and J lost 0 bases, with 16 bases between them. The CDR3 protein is CASTFSNQDSNQPQHF. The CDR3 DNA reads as TGTGCCAGCACCTTCTCTAACCAAGATAGCAATCAGCCCCAGCATTTT.

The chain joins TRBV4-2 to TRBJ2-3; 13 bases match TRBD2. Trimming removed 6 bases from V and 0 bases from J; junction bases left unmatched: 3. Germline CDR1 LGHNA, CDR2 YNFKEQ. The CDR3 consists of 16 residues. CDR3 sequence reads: CASRLTSGGSTDTQYF. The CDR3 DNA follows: TGTGCCAGCAGGTTGACTAGCGGGGGGAGCACAGATACGCAGTATTTT.

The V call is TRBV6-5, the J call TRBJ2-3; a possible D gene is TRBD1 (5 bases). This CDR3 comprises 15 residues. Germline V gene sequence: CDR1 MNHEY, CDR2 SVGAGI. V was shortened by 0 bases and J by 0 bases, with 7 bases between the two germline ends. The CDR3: CASSYSGHSTDTQYF. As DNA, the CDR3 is TGTGCCAGCAGTTACTCAGGACATAGCACAGATACGCAGTATTTT.

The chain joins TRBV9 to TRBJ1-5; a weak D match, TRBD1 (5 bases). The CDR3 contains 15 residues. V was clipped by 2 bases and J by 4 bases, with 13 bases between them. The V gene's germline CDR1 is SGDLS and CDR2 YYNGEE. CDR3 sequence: CASSVGPTGNQPQHF. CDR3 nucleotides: TGTGCCAGCAGCGTCGGTCCAACAGGTAATCAGCCCCAGCATTTT.

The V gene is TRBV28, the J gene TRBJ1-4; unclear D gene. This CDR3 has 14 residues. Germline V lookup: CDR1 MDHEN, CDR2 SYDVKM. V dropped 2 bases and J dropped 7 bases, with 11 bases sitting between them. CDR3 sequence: CASSLVFASEKLFF. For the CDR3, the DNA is TGTGCCAGCAGTTTAGTGTTCGCGAGTGAAAAACTGTTTTTT.

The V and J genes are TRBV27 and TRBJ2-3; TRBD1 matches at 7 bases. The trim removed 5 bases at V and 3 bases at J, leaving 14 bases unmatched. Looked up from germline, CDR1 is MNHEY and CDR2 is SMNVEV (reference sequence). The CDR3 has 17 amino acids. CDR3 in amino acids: CASSVTGAGVDTDTQYF. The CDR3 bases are TGTGCCAGCAGTGTTACAGGGGCGGGCGTAGATACAGATACGCAGTATTTT.

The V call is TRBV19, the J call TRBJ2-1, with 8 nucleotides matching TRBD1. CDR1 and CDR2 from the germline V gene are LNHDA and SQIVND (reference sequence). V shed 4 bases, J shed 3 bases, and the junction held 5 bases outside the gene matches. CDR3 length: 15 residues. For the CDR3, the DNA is TGTGCCAGTAGTACTACAGGGGGAGGCTACAATGAGCAGTTCTTC. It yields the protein CASSTTGGGYNEQFF.

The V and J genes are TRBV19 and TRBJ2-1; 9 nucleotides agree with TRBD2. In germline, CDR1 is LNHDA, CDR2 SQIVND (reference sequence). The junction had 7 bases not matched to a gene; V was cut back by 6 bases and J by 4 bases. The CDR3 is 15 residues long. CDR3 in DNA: TGTGCCAGTAGACCAACTAGCGGGCTTTACAATGAGCAGTTCTTC. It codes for CASRPTSGLYNEQFF.

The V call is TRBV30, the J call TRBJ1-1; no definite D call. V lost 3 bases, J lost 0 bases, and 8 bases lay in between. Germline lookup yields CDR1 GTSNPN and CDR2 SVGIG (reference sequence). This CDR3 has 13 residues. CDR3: CAWSVVLNTEAFF. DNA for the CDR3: TGTGCCTGGAGCGTCGTCTTGAACACTGAAGCTTTCTTT.

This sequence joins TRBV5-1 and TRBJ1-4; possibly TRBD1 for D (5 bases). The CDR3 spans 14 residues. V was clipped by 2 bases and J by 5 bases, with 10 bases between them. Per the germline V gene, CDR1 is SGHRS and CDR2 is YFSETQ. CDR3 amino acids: CASSFGQPNEKLFF. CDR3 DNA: TGCGCCAGCAGCTTTGGACAACCCAATGAAAAACTGTTTTTT.

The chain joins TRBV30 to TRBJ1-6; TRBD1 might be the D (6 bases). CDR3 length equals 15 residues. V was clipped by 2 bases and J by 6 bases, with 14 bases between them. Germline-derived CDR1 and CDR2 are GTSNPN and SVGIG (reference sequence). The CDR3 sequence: CAWSSVSGVNSPLHF. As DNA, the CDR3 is TGTGCCTGGAGTTCGGTGTCAGGGGTTAATTCACCCCTCCACTTT.

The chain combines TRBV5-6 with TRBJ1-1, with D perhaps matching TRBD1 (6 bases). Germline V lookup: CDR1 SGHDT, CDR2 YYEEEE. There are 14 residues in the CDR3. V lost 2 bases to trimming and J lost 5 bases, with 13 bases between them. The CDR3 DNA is TGTGCCAGCAGCTTAGGACAGCGGGGGACTGAAGCTTTCTTT. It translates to CASSLGQRGTEAFF.

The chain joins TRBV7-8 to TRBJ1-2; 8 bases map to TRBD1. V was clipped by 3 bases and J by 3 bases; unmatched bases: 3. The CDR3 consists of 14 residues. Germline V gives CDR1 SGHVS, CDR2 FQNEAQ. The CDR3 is CASSLGQADYGYTF. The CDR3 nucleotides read TGTGCCAGCAGCTTGGGACAGGCAGACTATGGCTACACCTTC.

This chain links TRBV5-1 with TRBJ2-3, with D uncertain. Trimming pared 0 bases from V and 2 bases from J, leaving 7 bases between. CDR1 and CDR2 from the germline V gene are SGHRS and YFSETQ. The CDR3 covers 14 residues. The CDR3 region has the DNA TGCGCCAGCAGCTTGGACTCCTACACAGATACGCAGTATTTT. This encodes CASSLDSYTDTQYF.

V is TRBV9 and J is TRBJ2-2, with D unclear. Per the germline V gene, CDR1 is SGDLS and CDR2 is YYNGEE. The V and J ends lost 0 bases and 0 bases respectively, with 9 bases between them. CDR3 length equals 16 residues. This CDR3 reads CASSVDPLANTGELFF. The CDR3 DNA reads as TGTGCCAGCAGCGTAGATCCGCTAGCGAACACCGGGGAGCTGTTTTTT.

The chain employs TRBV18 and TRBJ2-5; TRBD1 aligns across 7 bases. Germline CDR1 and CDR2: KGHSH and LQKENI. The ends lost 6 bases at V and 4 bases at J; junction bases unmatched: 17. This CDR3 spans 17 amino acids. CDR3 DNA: TGTGCCAGCTCTCAACAGGGGACCCGCGGCTTGGGAGAGACCCAGTACTTC. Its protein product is CASSQQGTRGLGETQYF.

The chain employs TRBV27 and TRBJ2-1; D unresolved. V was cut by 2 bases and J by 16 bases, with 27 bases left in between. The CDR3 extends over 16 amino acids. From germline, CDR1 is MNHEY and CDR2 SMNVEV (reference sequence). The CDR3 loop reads CASSLEQHPPEGEKFF. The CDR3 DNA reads TGTGCCAGCAGTTTAGAGCAGCATCCCCCTGAAGGAGAGAAATTCTTC.

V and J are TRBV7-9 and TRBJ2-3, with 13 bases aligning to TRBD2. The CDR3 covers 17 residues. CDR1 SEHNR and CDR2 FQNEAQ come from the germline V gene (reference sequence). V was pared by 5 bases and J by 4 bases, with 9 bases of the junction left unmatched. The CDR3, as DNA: TGTGCCAGCAGCCCCAGCCGACTAGCGGGAGGACCAGATACGCAGTATTTT. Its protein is CASSPSRLAGGPDTQYF.